The 30 T cell receptor beta chains below all came from one sample that was sequenced in a study of T cell repertoires in cytomegalovirus infection (dated by TCRdb to between 2019 and 2020). TCRdb records Illumina HiSeq 1500 as the sequencer. Using fastp at Q25 and MiXCR, TCRdb reprocessed the public reads and kept productive beta chains. Every distinct CDR3 protein forms one entry, paired with its most common genes and DNA. This sample gives 640,000 or so distinct CDR3 sequences in total; around a third of them show up just once. The ten most abundant clones make up 15% to 20% of the sample. Their antigen targets remain unknown. Per the publication, the treatment or condition label means: in vitro stimulation with specific CMV peptide epitopes to enrich CMV-specific T cells. The sequencing used cultured PBMCs, collected from culture after CMV antigen stimulation. These receptors were obtained from a human donor in good health (CMV status not recorded). Some clones in this sample may be carry-over from other donors' samples.

V gene TRBV12-3 or TRBV12-4 combines with J gene TRBJ2-1; D is unresolved. This CDR3 has 14 residues. The V gene lost 5 bases and the J gene lost 7 bases, with 15 bases spanning the gap. CDR3 nucleotides: TGTGCCAGCAGTCCAAGACCCTACTTGAATGAGCAGTTCTTC. This sequence encodes CASSPRPYLNEQFF.

This chain joins TRBV12-3 or TRBV12-4 and TRBJ1-1, with D uncertain. This CDR3 contains 14 residues. The V and J ends lost 7 bases and 1 base respectively, with 13 bases between them. The CDR3 here is CASTPLGWNTEAFF. The DNA of the CDR3 is TGTGCCAGCACCCCATTAGGGTGGAACACTGAAGCTTTCTTT.

V is TRBV12-3 or TRBV12-4 and J is TRBJ2-5; 10 positions match TRBD2. The CDR3 runs to 15 residues. V dropped 5 bases and J dropped 3; count of bases not matched to a gene: 6. This CDR3 is CASSLSGGDKETQYF. The CDR3 DNA reads TGTGCCAGCAGTCTCAGCGGGGGGGACAAAGAGACCCAGTACTTC.

The rearrangement links TRBV6-5 to TRBJ2-3, with a tentative D call TRBD2 (7 bases). Trimming stripped 6 bases from V and 4 bases from J, with 23 bases between. Germline V lookup: CDR1 MNHEY, CDR2 SVGAGI. This CDR3 spans 17 amino acids. Here the CDR3 reads CASSVRKKGGPPDTQYF. The CDR3 nucleotides read TGTGCCAGCAGCGTCCGGAAGAAGGGGGGGCCCCCAGATACGCAGTATTTT.

This sequence joins TRBV19 and TRBJ2-2; TRBD2 agrees at 7 bases. Germline V gene data show CDR1 as LNHDA and CDR2 as SQIVND (reference sequence). The CDR3 contains 13 residues. V lost 5 bases, J lost 5 bases, and 2 bases stayed unmatched. This CDR3 reads CASSWRETGELFF. Here the CDR3 DNA reads TGTGCCAGTAGTTGGCGGGAGACCGGGGAGCTGTTTTTT.

This clonotype was seen a single time. The CDR3 DNA reads TGTGCCAGCAGCCAAACAGGGCCCTATGGCTACACCTTC. This sequence encodes CASSQTGPYGYTF. The rearrangement joins TRBV27 to TRBJ1-2; possibly TRBD1 for D (6 bases). The germline V gene encodes CDR1 MNHEY and CDR2 SMNVEV (reference sequence). This CDR3 comprises 13 residues. V was cut by 6 bases and J by 4 bases, with 12 bases left in between.

This chain joins TRBV11-1 and TRBJ2-5, with D perhaps matching TRBD2 (5 bases). Trimming cost V 7 bases and J 5 bases, with 14 bases left between them. Germline CDR1 SGHAT, CDR2 FQDESV (reference sequence). This CDR3 has 13 amino acids. The CDR3 DNA follows: TGTGCCAGCACCCGGGGTCTGGCGGAGACCCAGTACTTC. Its protein product is CASTRGLAETQYF.

This rearrangement joins TRBV5-6 to TRBJ2-2; TRBD1 matches at 9 bases. The CDR3 consists of 19 residues. Looked up from germline, CDR1 is SGHDT and CDR2 is YYEEEE. Unmatched junction bases numbered 13, after V lost 2 bases and J lost 2 bases. The CDR3 DNA sequence: TGTGCCAGCAGCTTTCTCCCGGGACAGGGCCTCCCTAACACCGGGGAGCTGTTTTTT. This gives the protein CASSFLPGQGLPNTGELFF.

V usage is TRBV7-9 and J usage is TRBJ2-7; TRBD2 is a possible D gene (6 bases). Germline V gene sequence: CDR1 SEHNR, CDR2 FQNEAQ (reference sequence). Between the trimmed V and J ends, which lost 2 bases and 3 bases, there was a span of 11 bases. The CDR3 contains 14 residues. In DNA, the CDR3 is TGTGCCAGCAGCTTACAGCCGGGGGACTACGAGCAGTACTTC. Its translation is CASSLQPGDYEQYF.

This clonotype has just a few counts. The V call is TRBV28, the J call TRBJ2-1, with 10 bases that match TRBD2. Per germline, CDR1 MDHEN and CDR2 SYDVKM. The V and J ends lost 6 bases and 7 bases, in that order; junction bases with no gene match: 12. The CDR3 spans 16 residues. This CDR3 reads CASRSTSAGGGNEQFF. The CDR3 region has the DNA TGTGCCAGCAGAAGCACCTCAGCGGGAGGGGGAAATGAGCAGTTCTTC.

The sample holds a few counts of this clonotype. This chain joins TRBV11-2 and TRBJ1-1, with D maybe TRBD1 (5 bases). The CDR3 runs to 14 residues. Per the germline V gene, CDR1 is SGHAT and CDR2 is FQNNGV. The V gene lost 6 bases and the J gene lost 6 bases, with 17 bases spanning the gap. The CDR3 region is CASSYTQGHAEAFF. In DNA form, the CDR3 reads TGTGCCAGCAGTTACACGCAGGGTCATGCTGAAGCTTTCTTT.

The chain combines TRBV28 with TRBJ2-1; D uncertain. Germline V gives CDR1 MDHEN, CDR2 SYDVKM. This CDR3 comprises 16 residues. Trimming stripped 4 bases from V and 2 bases from J, with 15 bases between. CDR3: CASSSARRGPYNEQFF. Here the CDR3 DNA reads TGTGCCAGCAGTTCCGCTCGCAGAGGACCCTACAATGAGCAGTTCTTC.

V and J are TRBV28 and TRBJ2-7, with D tentatively TRBD1 or TRBD2 (5 bases each). Germline V gene lookup returns CDR1 MDHEN and CDR2 SYDVKM. This CDR3 is 14 amino acids long. Trimming removed 8 bases from V and 6 bases from J, with 20 bases in between. CDR3 protein: CASPPAGAQLEQYF. The DNA of the CDR3 is TGTGCCAGCCCTCCCGCCGGGGCGCAACTCGAGCAGTACTTC. Together with reference TRBV28 and TRBJ2-7, the CDR3 gives the full variable domain: DVKVTQSSRYLVKRTGEKVFLECVQDMDHENMFWYRQDPGLGLRLIYFSYDVKMKEKGDIPEGYSVSREKKERFSLILESASTNQTSMYLCASPPAGAQLEQYFGPGTRLTVT.

The rearrangement uses TRBV15 and TRBJ2-5; no clear D. V lost 5 bases and J lost 7, with 11 bases in between. This CDR3 comprises 12 residues. The germline V gene has CDR1 LNHNV and CDR2 YYDKDF (reference sequence). The CDR3 coding sequence is TGTGCCACCAGCGTAGGGTCGGGGACCCAGTACTTC. Amino acid sequence: CATSVGSGTQYF.

At least ten counts were recorded for this clonotype. The chain couples TRBV6-1 to TRBJ2-3; the D call may be TRBD1 or TRBD2 (6 bases each). Germline V gene data show CDR1 as MNHNS and CDR2 as SASEGT. Trimming shortened V by 7 bases and J by 2 bases, and 10 bases separated the two germline ends. This CDR3 spans 13 amino acids. The CDR3 bases are TGTGCCAGCAAGGGGGGAGTCACAGATACGCAGTATTTT. It specifies CASKGGVTDTQYF.

There are many counts of this clonotype. This chain uses TRBV7-2 with TRBJ1-4, with TRBD1 matching 10 bases. The CDR3 runs 14 residues. Germline values: CDR1 SGHTA, CDR2 FQGNSA. With 4 bases clipped from V and 8 bases from J, the junction kept 4 bases outside the gene matches. CDR3 bases: TGTGCCAGCAGCTATCGGACAGGGGGGGAAAAACTGTTTTTT. Translating gives CASSYRTGGEKLFF. Complete variable domain (other parts from reference TRBV7-2 and TRBJ1-4): GAGVSQSPSNKVTEKGKDVELRCDPISGHTALYWYRQSLGQGLEFLIYFQGNSAPDKSGLPSDRFSAERTGGSVSTLTIQRTQQEDSAVYLCASSYRTGGEKLFFGSGTQLSVL.

This clonotype was counted a single time. One junction end does not reproduce the germline sequence, and a read error may be involved. This chain connects TRBV20-1 to TRBJ2-1, with D unclear. The CDR3 loop spans 12 amino acids. Germline V CDR1 and CDR2: DFQATT, SNEGSKA (reference sequence). In DNA, the CDR3 is TGCAGTGCTAGATCTACATCGCCCCCTGTCGCCTTC. It encodes CSARSTSPPVAF.

This clonotype was observed a few times. This chain connects TRBV7-9 to TRBJ2-3; a possible D gene is TRBD1 (6 bases). This CDR3 has 17 residues. The V gene's germline CDR1 is SEHNR and CDR2 FQNEAQ (reference sequence). The germline V and J ends were trimmed by 2 bases and 4 bases, with 19 bases remaining between them. This CDR3 is CASSLQQGSTGADTQYF. DNA for the CDR3: TGTGCCAGCAGCTTACAACAGGGCTCCACGGGCGCAGATACGCAGTATTTT.

In its sample, this clonotype was seen a few times. This chain uses TRBV5-1 with TRBJ2-1; the D call may be TRBD1 or TRBD2 (7 bases each). V lost 3 bases, J lost 2 bases, and 15 bases lay in between. Germline CDR1 reads SGHRS; CDR2 reads YFSETQ. The CDR3 totals 16 residues. The CDR3 loop reads CASSSGGGATYNEQFF. The CDR3 DNA sequence: TGCGCCAGCAGCTCAGGGGGGGGGGCCACCTACAATGAGCAGTTCTTC.

The chain has TRBV20-1 and TRBJ2-7; possible D gene TRBD2, 7 bases. CDR3 length: 14 amino acids. Germline CDR1 and CDR2: DFQATT and SNEGSKA (reference sequence). V gave up 2 bases and J gave up 1 base, with 12 bases separating them. CDR3 nucleotide sequence: TGCAGTGCTAGATGGGGGGGCGGTTCCTACGAGCAGTACTTC. Translated: CSARWGGGSYEQYF.

This clonotype was seen only a few times. The genes are TRBV12-5 and TRBJ1-6; D is uncertain. The CDR3 has 13 residues. The V and J ends lost 1 base and 7 bases respectively, with 5 bases between them. Germline CDR1 LGHNT, CDR2 FRNRAP. The CDR3 DNA sequence: TGTGCTAGTGGTTTGGAAACGAATTCACCCCTCCACTTT. Translating it yields CASGLETNSPLHF.

This clonotype was detected only a few times. The chain has TRBV7-2 and TRBJ1-5; D uncertain. Germline V CDR1 and CDR2: SGHTA, FQGNSA. This CDR3 has 14 residues. V was shortened by 5 bases and J by 9 bases, with 17 bases between the two germline ends. Written as DNA, the CDR3 is TGTGCCAGCAGCCCCGGCCCCTCGTGGGGGCCCCAGCATTTT. This encodes CASSPGPSWGPQHF.

The chain couples TRBV6-1 to TRBJ1-3; D is possibly TRBD1 (5 bases). CDR1 is MNHNS and CDR2 is SASEGT in the germline V gene. CDR3 length equals 13 residues. Trimming removed 7 bases from V and 2 bases from J, with 9 bases in between. CDR3 bases: TGTGCCAGCACCGGGGGGGCTGGAAACACCATATATTTT. Encoded protein: CASTGGAGNTIYF.

This clonotype was observed a handful of times. The V gene is TRBV28, the J gene TRBJ1-5; D is unresolved. Germline V lookup: CDR1 MDHEN, CDR2 SYDVKM. This CDR3 contains 15 residues. The V end was cut by 2 bases, the J end by 7 bases, with 15 bases between. The CDR3 is CASSLPEGLSQPQHF. The CDR3 DNA reads as TGTGCCAGCAGTTTACCAGAGGGTCTTTCCCAGCCCCAGCATTTT.

The chain uses TRBV7-6 and TRBJ2-3; D gene unclear. CDR1 is SGHVS, CDR2 FNYEAQ, per germline. Trimming shortened V by 5 bases and J by 2 bases, and 20 bases separated the two germline ends. The length of the CDR3 is 17 residues. The CDR3 reads CASSPPSVLTLTDTQYF. CDR3 bases: TGTGCCAGCAGCCCCCCTTCGGTGCTTACTCTCACAGATACGCAGTATTTT.

This clonotype showed up just a few times. V and J are TRBV12-3 or TRBV12-4 and TRBJ2-5, with TRBD2 matching over 7 bases. V was pared by 3 bases and J by 5 bases, with 3 bases of the junction left unmatched. The CDR3 is 13 amino acids. The CDR3: CASSFTSVETQYF. The DNA for the CDR3 is TGTGCCAGCAGTTTCACTAGCGTGGAGACCCAGTACTTC.

The V call is TRBV2, the J call TRBJ1-4; TRBD1 matches at 7 bases. Germline assignment: CDR1 SNHLY and CDR2 FYNNEI. The CDR3 length is 14 residues. J lost 7 bases, V lost 4 bases, and 6 bases had no gene match. The CDR3 DNA is TGTGCCAGCAGTGGTGCAGGGGGAAGTGAAAAACTGTTTTTT. It translates to CASSGAGGSEKLFF.

This chain links TRBV25-1 with TRBJ2-1; TRBD1 is a possible D gene (5 bases). The CDR3 runs to 14 residues. Germline loops: CDR1 MGHDK, CDR2 SYGVNS. With 6 bases removed from V and 5 bases from J, the gap between germline ends came to 14 bases. CDR3 DNA: TGTGCCAGCAGCGACGGCAGGGTAAACAATGAGCAGTTCTTC. Encoded protein: CASSDGRVNNEQFF. Looking up the rest from reference TRBV25-1 and TRBJ2-1 gives the full variable domain: EADIYQTPRYLVIGTGKKITLECSQTMGHDKMYWYQQDPGMELHLIHYSYGVNSTEKGDLSSESTVSRIRTEHFPLTLESARPSHTSQYLCASSDGRVNNEQFFGPGTRLTVL.

The chain employs TRBV5-6 and TRBJ1-3, with 7 positions matching TRBD1. CDR1 and CDR2 from the germline V gene are SGHDT and YYEEEE. The CDR3 runs to 15 residues. The ends lost 2 bases at V and 3 bases at J; junction bases unmatched: 5. CDR3 amino acids: CASSFQGGLGNTIYF. The CDR3 DNA reads TGTGCCAGCAGCTTTCAAGGGGGCCTTGGAAACACCATATATTTT.

The chain links TRBV24-1 to TRBJ2-5; maybe TRBD1 (6 bases). Germline loops: CDR1 KGHDR, CDR2 SFDVKD. V was trimmed by 4 bases and J by 2 bases, leaving 13 bases between them. The CDR3 has 15 amino acids. The CDR3 DNA sequence: TGTGCCACCAGTGACCCGCGTAGGGGGCAAGAGACCCAGTACTTC. Amino acid sequence: CATSDPRRGQETQYF.